Sequencing of this TCR beta chain was carried out in a study of T cell repertoires in cytomegalovirus infection. Study-wide background: Signatures in public TCR beta sequences pointed to both CMV infection and matching HLA type.

General study points: The cumulative frequency of public TCR beta families distinguished individuals who carried CMV together with the relevant HLA. The ex vivo response was dominated by HLA-C-restricted CMV-specific TCR beta clonotypes.

CDR1 is SGHVS, CDR2 FQNEAQ, per germline. The ends lost 5 bases at V and 3 bases at J; junction bases unmatched: 10. The CDR3 is made up of 15 amino acids. TCRdb called the reads again in MiXCR, with one record for every CDR3 protein. The data contain about 680,000 distinct CDR3 sequences, 20% to 30% of them singletons. This clonotype was seen at least ten times. No antigen is known for it. The chain is built from TRBV7-8 and TRBJ2-7; TRBD1 agrees at 7 bases. The TCR was taken from a human donor in good health (CMV status not recorded). Some clones in this sample may be carry-over from other donors' samples. Sequencing was done on a sample of CD8+ T cells from PBMCs. The CDR3: CASSVTWDRIYEQYF. The CDR3 nucleotides read TGTGCCAGCAGCGTAACCTGGGACAGAATCTACGAGCAGTACTTC.